This T cell receptor beta chain was sequenced for a study of T cell clones after liver transplantation. Study background: Subjects received no induction therapy and standard immunosuppression until randomization at 12-24 months post-transplant. Tolerant meant at least one year fully off immunosuppression without liver enzymes above twice normal.

This CDR3 comprises 17 residues. With 4 bases clipped from V and 4 bases from J, the junction kept 11 bases outside the gene matches. Per the germline V gene, CDR1 is SGHDT and CDR2 is YYEEEE. A remark on this clone: The antigen is unknown.

General observations from the study: A larger donor-reactive than third-party decline suggested partial antigen-specific deletion.

The repertoire was sequenced with immunoSEQ multiplex PCR; TCRdb's copy has only in-frame clones and lacks some. The sample carries 77,000 or so clones, about 80% recorded once. Sequenced material: CD4+ T cells from blood, taken 12 months after liver transplant. This chain joins TRBV5-6 and TRBJ1-5, with TRBD1 identical over 10 bases. This TCR derives from a human patient who received a liver transplant. The graft donor may have given rise to some T cells. CDR3 nucleotide sequence: TGTGCCAGCAGCCTCAGACAGGGGGCCATTTTTAATCAGCCCCAGCATTTT. Protein product: CASSLRQGAIFNQPQHF.